Included here is one T cell receptor beta chain sequence, with context. This clone's antigen is unknown. Per-base quality was not reported, and no clone a single base away is much larger than it. A distance of 19 bases separates the germline ends of V and J, which lose 3 bases and 11 bases respectively. In the germline V gene, CDR1 corresponds to MGHDK and CDR2 to SYGVNS. Including the terminal cysteine and phenylalanine, the CDR3 comprises 14 residues. Only the CDR3 region is kept as DNA, spanning 42 bases read in frame from base 1. This entry is derived from a study of cytomegalovirus exposure and HLA in healthy donors (dated by TCRdb to 2016 to 2017). As for the study more broadly: In an earlier analysis of 550 to 750 of the donors, less than 350 Gb of sequence data and 90 million to 120 million unique TCR beta sequences from 150 million to 200 million T cells were reported. Roughly five DR-DQ haplotypes were handled as single units for association and clustering because linkage in the cohort was strong. The study aimed to test whether cataloging public T cell receptors could reveal signatures of past pathogen exposure. Along with the roughly 700-subject first cohort, a separate validation cohort of over a hundred different subjects was used. The number of typed donors differed by locus: about 629-630 for A, B, C, DRB1 and DQB1; 500 to 550 for DQA1; roughly 600 for DPA1; and roughly 490 for DPB1. Across some 400 genotyped donors of the cohort, an average of approximately 220,000 unique TCR beta nucleotide sequences per donor were sequenced, and roughly a sixth of those sequences were non-productive. To predict cytomegalovirus infection status, the study brought together high-throughput TCR immunosequencing, statistical association of individual TCRs with disease status, and machine learning. Using immunosequencing, the study profiled T cell repertoires from 640 or so subjects and related those repertoires to cytomegalovirus serostatus. An earlier analysis of about 620 of the donors applied high-throughput TCR beta sequencing to assess whether each TCR beta V gene segment acted as functional or pseudogenic. A later genetic analysis used genome-wide SNP genotypes for about 60% of the roughly 670 donors, treating that subset as a discovery cohort. The genetic ancestry cluster associated with self-reported Caucasian donors included 70% to 85% of the approximately 400 genotyped donors. In a later analysis, previously published TCR beta repertoires from 550 to 700 donors were re-analyzed and high-resolution HLA genotyping was added so that TCR occurrence patterns could be studied. Both class I and class II loci were covered by HLA typing, at four-digit resolution. Rather than using new phenotypic data, the later analysis identified candidate immune exposures from TCR beta sequences and from how often those sequences occurred across donors. An early release covering roughly 580 HLA-typed donors comprised 250 to 350 gigabases of sequencing data and around 86 million unique TCR sequences. All discovery cohort repertoires had been generated on a single sequencing platform. Alongside the repertoire data, information on donor age, sex, ethnicity and CMV serostatus was compiled. Study-level results and caveats: In a later analysis, 15,000 to 20,000 TCR beta sequences were associated with specific HLA alleles at a false discovery rate of 0.05. Only TCR beta chains were sequenced in this cohort, and the absence of alpha or paired-chain data limited detectable features. Some IMGT-functional V segments, including TRBV6-2 and TRBV6-3, could not be told apart with the 87-base-pair reads, so those segments were excluded. An earlier analysis of approximately 500 of the donors showed that most TCR beta V segments appeared in productive rearrangements either about 87% or about 30% of the time, which broadly matched IMGT annotations. It was suggested by the authors that the approach could potentially be generalized to other disease states and immunological phenotypes. Most CMV-associated TCR beta chains appeared to be HLA-restricted in a later analysis, and the HLA associations seemed to be driven largely by CMV exposure. A later genetic analysis associated a missense DCLRE1C variant with V-gene and J-gene trimming of TCR beta chains, and an independent cohort replicated the association. Correlated functional status among segregating V segments might be attributable to linkage disequilibrium, but an unknown experimental factor could not be ruled out. In the study, 150 to 200 TCR beta chains were listed as associated with cytomegalovirus. In both the original and validation cohorts, the classifier was reported to diagnose cytomegalovirus status with high specificity and sensitivity. When HLA alleles, especially DR and DQ, strongly co-occurred, TCR associations were difficult to assign to individual alleles. Because counts were too low, under 20 rarely observed V segments, including chromosome 9 orphons, were left out of the earlier analysis of about 500 of the donors. In a later analysis, HLA-associated TCR beta chains were found to be more clonally expanded and to have lower generation probabilities than equally common non-associated chains. While some public TCRs were present in many individuals, most TCR sequences turned up only very rarely across donors. Several of the top co-occurrence clusters appeared to be linked to parvovirus B19, influenza, CMV and Epstein-Barr virus, according to a later analysis. In vitro tests confirmed that three of the cytomegalovirus-associated TCR beta chains recognize cytomegalovirus antigens. Because some donors lacked HLA typing at each locus, the association tests relied only on the typed subset. The sequencing pipeline was judged likely to have produced a cluster of highly shared sequence variants as a technical artifact. The only immune exposure information available for the cohort was CMV serostatus. Compared with the approximately 600-donor mean, donors in an Asian-associated ancestry cluster had fewer N-insertions in productive TCRs, according to a later genetic analysis. Sequencing depth was assumed to be roughly uniform across donors in the presence/absence analyses, though that assumption may not hold. A further reported finding was that TCR beta sequences accurately predicted the HLA-A and HLA-B alleles for most subjects in the first cohort. In a later analysis, the rate of TCR association differed among HLA loci, with DRB1 alleles having the most associated TCRs and HLA-C alleles having the fewest.

The protocol used for the library was the immunoSEQ multiplex PCR assay. For the multiplex PCR, a mixture combining 60 forward primers for TCR Vbeta segments and 13 reverse primers for TCR Jbeta segments was used. The CDR3 region of rearranged TCR beta genes was amplified from genomic DNA by a multiplex PCR assay. The amplified TCR beta libraries were sequenced on the Illumina HiSeq System as 87-base-pair reads. In the source study's methods: A later analysis counted approximately 74 million unique TCR beta chains across the 650 to 700 repertoires, and 9 million to 14 million of these chains were shared by at least two donors. Raw reads were error-corrected and collapsed into unique sequences by a nearest-neighbor algorithm in which closely related sequences were merged to remove PCR and sequencing errors. CDR3 sequences were aligned to IMGT reference sequences to assign V, D and J gene segments. For a sequence to be retained, a match of at least six nucleotides was required to both a V gene segment and a J gene segment. A rearrangement counted as productive if the CDR3 had no stop codons and remained in frame with V and J, and every other rearrangement counted as non-productive. CDR3 was defined according to IMGT convention as the region running from the second conserved V-encoded cysteine to the conserved J-encoded phenylalanine. Sequences without an unambiguous match to a single V gene segment were excluded from the earlier analysis of 450 to 750 of the donors. In an earlier analysis of 587 of the donors, a V segment was called functional when productive rearrangements were above 56.7%, and segregating when the standard deviation between donors exceeded 5%. A statistical classification framework was built to diagnose cytomegalovirus status from the catalog of TCR beta chain sequences. A later analysis assigned V and J genes by comparing TCR nucleotide sequences with IMGT/GENE-DB human TR gene sequences. A later analysis assigned CDR3 sequences and most-parsimonious VDJ recombination scenarios with the TCRdist pipeline. A later analysis defined each TCR beta chain by its CDR3 amino acid sequence plus V-gene family, and excluded reads lacking a unique V-gene family. A later analysis removed 592 highly shared, low-generation-probability nucleotide sequences to deal with suspected cross-contamination and a sequencing artifact. In a later analysis, a clonal expansion index for each public chain was calculated from normalized within-repertoire ranks of inferred template counts. In a later analysis, generation probabilities were computed with a VDJ recombination model fitted to out-of-frame rearrangements, and the resulting probabilities were checked against IGoR. A later analysis scored TCR-TCR, TCR-HLA and TCR-CMV co-occurrence with hypergeometric tests, applying a repertoire-size bias correction to TCR pairs. To estimate false discovery rates, a later analysis permuted the HLA or CMV assignments 20 times. In a later analysis, co-occurring TCRs were grouped using DBSCAN, and TCRdist sequence similarity was added for clustering within HLA-allele-positive subsets. Co-occurrence clustering excluded repertoires with fewer than 30,000 or more than 120,000 public chains, plus five with anomalous nucleotide sharing. This immuneACCESS table, as held by TCRdb, lists in-frame sequences with V and J called but not all clones. Of the missing ones, under half trace to an unresolved V gene in checked studies; the others have no known cause. The V and J calls and clone size come from that table; D and trimming were worked out from the DNA. The sample table shows some 200,000 clones, and roughly 90% are seen once. Roughly 0.2% of the sample is held by the ten biggest clonotypes.

The cohort comprised some 700 healthy bone marrow donors. At the time of sampling, every cohort member was nominally healthy, though immune exposures that went unrecorded were likely present. The donor tested CMV seronegative, placing the donor among the 350 or so seronegative members of the cohort. Each donor provided a peripheral blood sample, and peripheral blood mononuclear cells were used for TCR beta sequencing. The Qiagen DNeasy Blood Extraction Kit was used to extract genomic DNA from the blood cell samples. The sample taken for sequencing was PBMCs. The TCR comes from a girl in the first two years of life in good health and CMV-seronegative. This chain joins TRBV25-1 to TRBJ2-5, with TRBD2 tentatively as D gene (5 bases match). The sequence in DNA is TGTGCCAGCAGTGAGCTTCTCGGGGAGCCGGGACAGTACTTC. Translated, it gives CASSELLGEPGQYF.